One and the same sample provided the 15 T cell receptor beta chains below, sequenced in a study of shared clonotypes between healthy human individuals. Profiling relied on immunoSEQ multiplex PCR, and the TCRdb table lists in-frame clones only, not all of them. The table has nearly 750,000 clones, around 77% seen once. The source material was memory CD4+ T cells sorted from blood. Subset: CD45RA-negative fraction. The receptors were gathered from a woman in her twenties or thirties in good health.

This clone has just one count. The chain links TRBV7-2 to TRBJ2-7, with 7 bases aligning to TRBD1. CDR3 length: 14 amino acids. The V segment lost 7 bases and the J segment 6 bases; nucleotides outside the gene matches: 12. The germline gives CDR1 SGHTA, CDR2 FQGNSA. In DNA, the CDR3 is TGTGCCAGCACCCAAGGGGGCCGTCGGGGCGAGCAGTACTTC. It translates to CASTQGGRRGEQYF.

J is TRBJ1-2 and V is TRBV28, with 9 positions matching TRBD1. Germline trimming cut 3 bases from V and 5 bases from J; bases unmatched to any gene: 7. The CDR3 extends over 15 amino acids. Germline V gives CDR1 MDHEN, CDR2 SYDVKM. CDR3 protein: CASSFPQGASYGYTF. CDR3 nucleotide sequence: TGTGCCAGCAGTTTCCCACAGGGGGCAAGTTATGGCTACACCTTC.

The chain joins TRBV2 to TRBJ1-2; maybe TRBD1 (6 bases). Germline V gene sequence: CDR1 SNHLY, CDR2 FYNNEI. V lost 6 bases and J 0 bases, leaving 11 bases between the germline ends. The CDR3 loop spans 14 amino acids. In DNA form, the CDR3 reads TGTGCCAGCAGCTCTCAGGGGCCTAACTATGGCTACACCTTC. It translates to CASSSQGPNYGYTF.

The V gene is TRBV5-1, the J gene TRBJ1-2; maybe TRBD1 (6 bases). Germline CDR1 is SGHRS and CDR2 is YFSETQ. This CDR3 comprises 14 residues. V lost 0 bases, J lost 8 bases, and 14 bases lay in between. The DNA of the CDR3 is TGCGCCAGCAGCTTGGGGTCCAGGGGAGGCGGCTACACCTTC. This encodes CASSLGSRGGGYTF.

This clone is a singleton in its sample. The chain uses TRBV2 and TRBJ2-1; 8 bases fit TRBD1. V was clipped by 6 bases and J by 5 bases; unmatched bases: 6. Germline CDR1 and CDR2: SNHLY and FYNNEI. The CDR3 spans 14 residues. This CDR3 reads CASRRQGYNNEQFF. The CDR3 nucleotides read TGTGCCAGCAGAAGACAGGGGTATAACAATGAGCAGTTCTTC.

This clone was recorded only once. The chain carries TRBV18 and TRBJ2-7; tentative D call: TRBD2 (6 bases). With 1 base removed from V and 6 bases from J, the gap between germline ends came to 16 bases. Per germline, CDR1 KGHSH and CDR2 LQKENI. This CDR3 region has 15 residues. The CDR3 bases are TGTGCCAGCTCACCACAAGACGCGGGATGGAGCGAGCAGTACTTC. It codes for CASSPQDAGWSEQYF.

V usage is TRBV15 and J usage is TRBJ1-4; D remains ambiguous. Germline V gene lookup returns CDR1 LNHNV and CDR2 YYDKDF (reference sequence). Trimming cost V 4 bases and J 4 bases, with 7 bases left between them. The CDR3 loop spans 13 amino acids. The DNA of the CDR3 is TGTGCCACCAGCACTAAAGTTAATGAAAAACTGTTTTTT. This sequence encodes CATSTKVNEKLFF.

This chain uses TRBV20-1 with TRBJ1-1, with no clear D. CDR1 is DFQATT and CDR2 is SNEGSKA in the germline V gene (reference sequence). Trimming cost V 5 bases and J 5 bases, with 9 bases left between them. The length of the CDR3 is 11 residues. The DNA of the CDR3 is TGCAGTGCTCTGTCTGAGACTGAAGCTTTCTTT. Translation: CSALSETEAFF.

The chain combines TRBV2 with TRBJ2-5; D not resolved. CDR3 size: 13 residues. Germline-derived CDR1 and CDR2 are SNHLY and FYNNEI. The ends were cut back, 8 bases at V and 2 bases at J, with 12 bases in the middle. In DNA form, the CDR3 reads TGTGCCAGCTCCGCCCGGTGGCAAGAGACCCAGTACTTC. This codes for CASSARWQETQYF.

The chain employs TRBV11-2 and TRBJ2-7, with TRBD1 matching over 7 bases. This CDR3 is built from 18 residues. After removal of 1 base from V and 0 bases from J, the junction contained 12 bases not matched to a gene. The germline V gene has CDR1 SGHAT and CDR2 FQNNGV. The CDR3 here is CASSLGGGGGPSSYEQYF. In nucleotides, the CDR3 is TGTGCCAGCAGCTTAGGAGGGGGCGGCGGACCGAGCTCCTACGAGCAGTACTTC.

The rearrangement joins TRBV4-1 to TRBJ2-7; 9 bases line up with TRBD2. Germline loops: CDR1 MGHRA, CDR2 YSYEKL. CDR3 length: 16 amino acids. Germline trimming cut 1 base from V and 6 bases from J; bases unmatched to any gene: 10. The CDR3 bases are TGCGCCAGCAGCCAAGCAAGGGTAGCGGGAGCGAGCGAGCAGTACTTC. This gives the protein CASSQARVAGASEQYF.

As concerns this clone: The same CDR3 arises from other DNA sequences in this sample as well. DNA for the CDR3: TGTGCCAGCAGTTTGCGGGAGACCCAGTACTTC. This gives the protein CASSLRETQYF. The chain is built from TRBV28 and TRBJ2-5; D remains unclear. The CDR3 has 11 residues. V was trimmed by 3 bases and J by 5 bases, leaving 4 bases between them. Germline CDR1 is MDHEN and CDR2 is SYDVKM.

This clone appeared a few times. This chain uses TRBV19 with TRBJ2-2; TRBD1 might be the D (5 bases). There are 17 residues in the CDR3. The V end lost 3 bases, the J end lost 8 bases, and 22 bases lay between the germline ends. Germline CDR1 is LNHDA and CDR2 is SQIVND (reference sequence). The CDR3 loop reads CASSISRAESQGGELFF. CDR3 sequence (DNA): TGTGCCAGTAGTATCTCCAGGGCAGAGTCCCAGGGAGGGGAGCTGTTTTTT.

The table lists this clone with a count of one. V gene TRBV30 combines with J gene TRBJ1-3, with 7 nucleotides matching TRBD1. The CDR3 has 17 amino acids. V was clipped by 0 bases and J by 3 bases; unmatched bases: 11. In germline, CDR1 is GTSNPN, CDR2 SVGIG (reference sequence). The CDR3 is CAWSVESFWDSGNTIYF. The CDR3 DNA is TGTGCCTGGAGTGTAGAATCTTTCTGGGACAGTGGAAACACCATATATTTT.

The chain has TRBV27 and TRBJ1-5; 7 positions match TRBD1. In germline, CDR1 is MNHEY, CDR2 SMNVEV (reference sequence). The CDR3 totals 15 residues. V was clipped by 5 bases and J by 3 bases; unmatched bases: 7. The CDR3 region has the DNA TGTGCCAGCAGTAAAGACAGGGCTAACAATCAGCCCCAGCATTTT. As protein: CASSKDRANNQPQHF.